This T cell receptor beta chain appears in the sequencing data of a study of T-cell reconstitution after alpha-beta-depleted transplantation in children. In its sample, this clonotype was seen a few times. The antigen remains unidentified. Study results and limitations: Day-60 TCRbeta diversity that was high in some patients was derived from surviving recipient T cells and thymic progenitors. Among T cells one year after transplant, newly produced cells accounted for most counts and diversity. Expanded graft clones numbering several hundred reportedly gave rise to alpha-beta T cells about two months after transplant.

This CDR3 is 14 amino acids long. V lost 0 bases, J lost 7 bases, and 11 bases lay in between. CDR1 SGHRS and CDR2 YFSETQ come from the germline V gene. Preparation of the TCRbeta library involved a method that used unique molecular identifiers. Each CDR3 protein is one row after TCRdb ran MiXCR on the PCR reads. There are some 440,000 distinct CDR3 sequences in the sample; 16% occur only once, and around 28% lies in the top ten. This chain links TRBV5-1 with TRBJ2-1, with D maybe TRBD2 (6 bases). The input for sequencing was PBMCs, mostly from graft donor cells, taken 360 days after TCRalphabeta/CD19-depleted stem cell transplant. The sequence derives from a boy in the first two years of life who had a stem cell transplant for Wiskott-Aldrich syndrome, so the T cells may come from the graft donor. The chain's CDR3 is CASSLAPGVNEQFF. The DNA of the CDR3 is TGCGCCAGCAGCTTGGCCCCGGGAGTGAATGAGCAGTTCTTC.